Here is one T cell receptor (beta chain) with its context. Its antigen remains unknown. The data stem from a study of neoadjuvant anti-PD-1 for oral cavity cancer. Background on the study: Most patients had three to four biweekly doses of 3 mg/kg nivolumab before resection. Study-wide points: With three patients per group, TCR findings need larger cohorts. Higher pretreatment blood Treg/Th17 ratios correlated with higher pretreatment blood and lower post-treatment tumor TCRbeta clonality.

The time point: after neoadjuvant nivolumab, at surgical resection. Patients were newly diagnosed with stage II-IVA oral cavity squamous cell carcinoma without prior systemic or radiation treatment. From germline, CDR1 is SGHNT and CDR2 YYREEE (reference sequence). Unmatched junction bases numbered 8, after V lost 4 bases and J lost 3 bases. The CDR3 has 17 residues. The data were produced by immunoSEQ multiplex PCR, yet TCRdb's version contains in-frame clones alone and is incomplete. The sample includes about 42,000 clones, 77% of them seen just once. The chain recombines TRBV5-4 with TRBJ2-5; 14 nucleotides line up with TRBD2. The material was PBMCs, obtained after nivolumab (anti-PD-1) treatment. This receptor was obtained from a person aged 35 to 85 with oral cavity squamous cell carcinoma. The DNA for the CDR3 is TGTGCCAGCAGCAATGCCGGGACTAGCGGGAGAAAAGAGACCCAGTACTTC. Protein sequence: CASSNAGTSGRKETQYF. The full variable domain, in which reference TRBV5-4 and TRBJ2-5 provide the parts outside the CDR3, is ETGVTQSPTHLIKTRGQQVTLRCSSQSGHNTVSWYQQALGQGPQFIFQYYREEENGRGNFPPRFSGLQFPNYSSELNVNALELDDSALYLCASSNAGTSGRKETQYFGPGTRLLVL.